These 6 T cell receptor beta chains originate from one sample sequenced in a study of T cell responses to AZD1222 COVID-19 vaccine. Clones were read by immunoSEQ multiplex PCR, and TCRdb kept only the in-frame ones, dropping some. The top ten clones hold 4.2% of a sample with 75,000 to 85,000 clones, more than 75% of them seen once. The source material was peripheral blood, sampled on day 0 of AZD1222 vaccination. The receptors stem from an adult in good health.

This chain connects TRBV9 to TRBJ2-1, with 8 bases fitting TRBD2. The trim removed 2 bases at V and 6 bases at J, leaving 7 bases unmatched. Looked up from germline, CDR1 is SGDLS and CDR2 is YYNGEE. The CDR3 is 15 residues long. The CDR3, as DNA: TGTGCCAGCAGCGTTCCGGGAGGGCCCCGCAATGAGCAGTTCTTC. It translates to CASSVPGGPRNEQFF. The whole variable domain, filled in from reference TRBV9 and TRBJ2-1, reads DSGVTQTPKHLITATGQRVTLRCSPRSGDLSVYWYQQSLDQGLQFLIQYYNGEERAKGNILERFSAQQFPDLHSELNLSSLELGDSALYFCASSVPGGPRNEQFFGPGTRLTVL.

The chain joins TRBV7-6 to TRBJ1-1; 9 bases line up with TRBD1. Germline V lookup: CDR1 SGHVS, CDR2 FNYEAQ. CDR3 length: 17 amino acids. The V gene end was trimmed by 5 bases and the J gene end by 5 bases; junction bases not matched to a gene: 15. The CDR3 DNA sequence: TGTGCCAGCAGCGCAATTCCGGGACAGGGAAGTAGGACTGAAGCTTTCTTT. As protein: CASSAIPGQGSRTEAFF.

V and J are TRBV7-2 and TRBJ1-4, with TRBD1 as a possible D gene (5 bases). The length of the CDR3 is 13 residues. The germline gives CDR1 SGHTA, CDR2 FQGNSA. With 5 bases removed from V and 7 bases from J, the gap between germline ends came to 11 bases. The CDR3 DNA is TGTGCCAGCAGCAAGGGGATGGGTGAAAAACTGTTTTTT. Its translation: CASSKGMGEKLFF.

CDR3 loop: CASSAEDSTYEQYF. The CDR3 DNA reads as TGTGCCAGCAGCGCAGAGGACAGCACCTACGAGCAGTACTTC. V is TRBV5-4 and J is TRBJ2-7; a possible D gene is TRBD1 (6 bases). The CDR3 has 14 residues. Germline CDR1 and CDR2: SGHNT and YYREEE (reference sequence). V was shortened by 4 bases and J by 2 bases, with 13 bases between the two germline ends. Full variable domain (remainder filled in from reference TRBV5-4 and TRBJ2-7): ETGVTQSPTHLIKTRGQQVTLRCSSQSGHNTVSWYQQALGQGPQFIFQYYREEENGRGNFPPRFSGLQFPNYSSELNVNALELDDSALYLCASSAEDSTYEQYFGPGTRLTVT.

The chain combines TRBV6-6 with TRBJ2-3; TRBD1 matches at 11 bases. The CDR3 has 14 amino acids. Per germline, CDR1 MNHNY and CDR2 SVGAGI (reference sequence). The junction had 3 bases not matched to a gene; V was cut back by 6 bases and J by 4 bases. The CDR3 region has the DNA TGTGCCAGCAGGAAGGACAGGGGGCCAGATACGCAGTATTTT. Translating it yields CASRKDRGPDTQYF.

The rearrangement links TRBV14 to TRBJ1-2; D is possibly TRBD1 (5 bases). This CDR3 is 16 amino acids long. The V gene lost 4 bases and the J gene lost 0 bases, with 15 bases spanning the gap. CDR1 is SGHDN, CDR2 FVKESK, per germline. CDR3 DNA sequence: TGTGCCAGCAGCCGACAGACCGTCCTAGCTAACTATGGCTACACCTTC. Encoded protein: CASSRQTVLANYGYTF.